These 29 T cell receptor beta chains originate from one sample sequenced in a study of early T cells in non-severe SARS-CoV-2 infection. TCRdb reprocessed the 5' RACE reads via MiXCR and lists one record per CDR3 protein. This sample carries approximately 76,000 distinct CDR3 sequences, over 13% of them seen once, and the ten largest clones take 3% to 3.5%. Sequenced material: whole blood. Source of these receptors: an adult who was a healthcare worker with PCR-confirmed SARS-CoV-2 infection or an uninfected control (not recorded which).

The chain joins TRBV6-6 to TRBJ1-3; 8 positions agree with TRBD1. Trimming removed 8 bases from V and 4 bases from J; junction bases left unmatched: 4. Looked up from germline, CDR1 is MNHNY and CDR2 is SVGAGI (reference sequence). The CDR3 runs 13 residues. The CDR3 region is CASLRGLGNTIYF. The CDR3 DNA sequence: TGTGCCAGCCTCAGGGGGCTCGGAAACACCATATATTTT.

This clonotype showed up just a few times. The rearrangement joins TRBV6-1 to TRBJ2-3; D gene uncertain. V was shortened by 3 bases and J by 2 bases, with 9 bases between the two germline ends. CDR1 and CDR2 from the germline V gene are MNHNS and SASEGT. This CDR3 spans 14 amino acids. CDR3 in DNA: TGTGCCAGCAGTGATATGGTTTACACAGATACGCAGTATTTT. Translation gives CASSDMVYTDTQYF.

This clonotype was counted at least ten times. CDR3 nucleotide sequence: TGCAGCGTTGAAGGGGATAGCGGGATCTCCTACGAGCAGTACTTC. The encoded protein is CSVEGDSGISYEQYF. The chain employs TRBV29-1 and TRBJ2-7, with 8 bases lining up with TRBD2. CDR3 length: 15 amino acids. Per germline, CDR1 SQVTM and CDR2 ANQGSEA. The ends lost 1 base at V and 0 bases at J; junction bases unmatched: 5.

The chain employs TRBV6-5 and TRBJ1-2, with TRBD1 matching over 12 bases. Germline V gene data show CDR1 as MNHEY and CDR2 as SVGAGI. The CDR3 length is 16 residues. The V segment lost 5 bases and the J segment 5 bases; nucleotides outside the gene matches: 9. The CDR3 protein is CASSPSGTGGVYGYTF. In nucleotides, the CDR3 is TGTGCCAGCAGTCCCTCCGGGACAGGGGGCGTTTATGGCTACACCTTC.

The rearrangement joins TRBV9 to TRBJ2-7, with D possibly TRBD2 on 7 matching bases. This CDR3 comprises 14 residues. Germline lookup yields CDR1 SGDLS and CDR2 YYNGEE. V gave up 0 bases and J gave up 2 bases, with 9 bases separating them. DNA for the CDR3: TGTGCCAGCAGCGTAGCGGGGGGCCCCTACGAGCAGTACTTC. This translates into CASSVAGGPYEQYF.

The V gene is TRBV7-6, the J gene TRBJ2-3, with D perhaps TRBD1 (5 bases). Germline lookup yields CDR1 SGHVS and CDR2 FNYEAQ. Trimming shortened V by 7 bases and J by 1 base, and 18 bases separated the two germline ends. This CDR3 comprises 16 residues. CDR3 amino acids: CASNFDSLEGTDTQYF. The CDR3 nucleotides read TGTGCCAGCAATTTCGACAGCCTGGAAGGCACAGATACGCAGTATTTT.

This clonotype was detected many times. In nucleotides, the CDR3 is TGTGCCAGCTCACCACCCCTGACAGGGGCCCTCGATCCTCTGCAAGAGACCCAGTACTTC. It codes for CASSPPLTGALDPLQETQYF. The chain recombines TRBV18 with TRBJ2-5; TRBD1 matches at 8 bases. From germline, CDR1 is KGHSH and CDR2 LQKENI. The CDR3 loop spans 20 amino acids. The J segment lost 2 bases and the V segment lost 0 bases, leaving 17 bases of the junction unmatched.

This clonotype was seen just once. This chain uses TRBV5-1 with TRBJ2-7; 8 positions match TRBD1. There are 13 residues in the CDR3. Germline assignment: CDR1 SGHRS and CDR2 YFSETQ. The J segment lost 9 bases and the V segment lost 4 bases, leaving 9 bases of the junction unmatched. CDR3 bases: TGCGCCAGCAGCCCCGACAGGGGAGCGATGCAGTACTTC. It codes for CASSPDRGAMQYF.

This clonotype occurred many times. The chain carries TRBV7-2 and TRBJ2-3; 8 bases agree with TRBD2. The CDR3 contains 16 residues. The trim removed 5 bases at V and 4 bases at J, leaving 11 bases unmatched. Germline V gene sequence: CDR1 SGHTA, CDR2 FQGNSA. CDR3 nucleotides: TGTGCCAGCAGCCTAGTTAGCGGGATGGGTCCAGATACGCAGTATTTT. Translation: CASSLVSGMGPDTQYF.

The CDR3: CASSLERLYNEQFF. In DNA, the CDR3 is TGCGCCAGCAGCTTGGAACGGCTCTACAATGAGCAGTTCTTC. This chain uses TRBV5-1 with TRBJ2-1, with unresolved D. Germline V gene lookup returns CDR1 SGHRS and CDR2 YFSETQ. CDR3 length equals 14 residues. V dropped 0 bases and J dropped 3 bases, with 7 bases sitting between them.

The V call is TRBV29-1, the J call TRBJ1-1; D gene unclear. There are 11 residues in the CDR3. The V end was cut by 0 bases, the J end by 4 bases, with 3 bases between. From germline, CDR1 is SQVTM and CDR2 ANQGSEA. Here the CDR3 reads CSVEDLTEAFF. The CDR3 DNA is TGCAGCGTTGAAGATCTCACTGAAGCTTTCTTT. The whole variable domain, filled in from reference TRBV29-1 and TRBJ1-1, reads SAVISQKPSRDICQRGTSLTIQCQVDSQVTMMFWYRQQPGQSLTLIATANQGSEATYESGFVIDKFPISRPNLTFSTLTVSNMSPEDSSIYLCSVEDLTEAFFGQGTRLTVV.

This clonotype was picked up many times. The CDR3 loop reads CASSTTAGRGYGYTF. CDR3 sequence (DNA): TGTGCCAGCAGTACCACCGCGGGCAGGGGCTATGGCTACACCTTC. The chain links TRBV27 to TRBJ1-2; maybe TRBD1 (6 bases). CDR3 size: 15 residues. Germline V gene lookup returns CDR1 MNHEY and CDR2 SMNVEV (reference sequence). V shed 5 bases and J shed 4 bases, with 17 bases lying between them.

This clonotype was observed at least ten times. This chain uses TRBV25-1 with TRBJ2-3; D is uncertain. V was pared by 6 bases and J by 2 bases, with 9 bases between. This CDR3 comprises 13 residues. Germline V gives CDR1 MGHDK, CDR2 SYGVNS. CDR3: CASSGRATDTQYF. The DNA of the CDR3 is TGTGCCAGCAGCGGTCGGGCCACAGATACGCAGTATTTT.

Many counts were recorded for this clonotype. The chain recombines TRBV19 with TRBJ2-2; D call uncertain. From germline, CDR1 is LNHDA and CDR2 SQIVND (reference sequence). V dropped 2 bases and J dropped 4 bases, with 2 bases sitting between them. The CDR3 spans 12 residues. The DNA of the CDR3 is TGTGCCAGTAGTATAAGCACCGGGGAGCTGTTTTTT. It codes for CASSISTGELFF.

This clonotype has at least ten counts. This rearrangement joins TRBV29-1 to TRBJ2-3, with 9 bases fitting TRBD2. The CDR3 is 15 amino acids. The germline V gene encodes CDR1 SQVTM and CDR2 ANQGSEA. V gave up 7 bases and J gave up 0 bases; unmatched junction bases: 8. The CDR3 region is CSAKRLAASTDTQYF. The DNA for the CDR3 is TGCAGCGCAAAAAGACTAGCGGCCAGCACAGATACGCAGTATTTT.

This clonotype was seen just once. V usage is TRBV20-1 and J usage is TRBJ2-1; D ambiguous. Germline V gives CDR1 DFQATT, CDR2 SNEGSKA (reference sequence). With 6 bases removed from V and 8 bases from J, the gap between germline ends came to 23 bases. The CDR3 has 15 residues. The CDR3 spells CSATTTRTGRDEQFF. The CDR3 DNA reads TGCAGTGCAACGACGACCAGGACCGGAAGGGATGAGCAGTTCTTC.

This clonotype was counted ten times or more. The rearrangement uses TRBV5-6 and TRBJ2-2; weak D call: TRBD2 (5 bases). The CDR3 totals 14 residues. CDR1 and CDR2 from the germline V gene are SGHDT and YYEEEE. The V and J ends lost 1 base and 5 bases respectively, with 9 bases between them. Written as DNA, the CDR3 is TGTGCCAGCAGCTTGTACGGGGAAACCGGGGAGCTGTTTTTT. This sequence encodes CASSLYGETGELFF.

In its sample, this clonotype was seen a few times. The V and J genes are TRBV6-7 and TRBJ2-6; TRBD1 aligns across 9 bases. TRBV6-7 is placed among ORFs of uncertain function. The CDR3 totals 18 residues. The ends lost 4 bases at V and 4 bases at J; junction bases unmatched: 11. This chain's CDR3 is CASSSRPWDRAGANVLTF. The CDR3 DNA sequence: TGTGCCAGCAGTTCCCGCCCTTGGGACAGGGCCGGGGCCAACGTCCTGACTTTC.

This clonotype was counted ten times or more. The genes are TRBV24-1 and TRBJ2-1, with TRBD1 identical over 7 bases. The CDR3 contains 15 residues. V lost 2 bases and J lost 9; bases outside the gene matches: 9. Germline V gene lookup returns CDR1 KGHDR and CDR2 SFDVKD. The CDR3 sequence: CATSDSVRQGSEQFF. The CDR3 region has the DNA TGTGCCACCAGTGATTCCGTCCGACAGGGATCTGAGCAGTTCTTC.

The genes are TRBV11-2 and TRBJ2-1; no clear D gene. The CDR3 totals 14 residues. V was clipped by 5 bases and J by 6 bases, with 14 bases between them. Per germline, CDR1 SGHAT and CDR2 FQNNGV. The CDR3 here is CASSPGITVNEQFF. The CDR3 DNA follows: TGTGCCAGCAGCCCTGGGATCACCGTCAATGAGCAGTTCTTC.

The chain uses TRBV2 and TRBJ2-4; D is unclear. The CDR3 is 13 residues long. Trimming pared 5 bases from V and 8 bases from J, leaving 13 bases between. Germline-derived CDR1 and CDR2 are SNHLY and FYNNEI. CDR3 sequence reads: CASSPIGVDIQYF. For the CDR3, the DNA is TGTGCCAGCAGTCCGATCGGTGTGGACATTCAGTACTTC.

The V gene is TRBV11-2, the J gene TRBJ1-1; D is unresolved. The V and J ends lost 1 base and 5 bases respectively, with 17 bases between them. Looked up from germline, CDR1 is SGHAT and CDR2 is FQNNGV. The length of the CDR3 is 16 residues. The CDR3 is CASSLVLAAGLTEAFF. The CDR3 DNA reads TGTGCCAGCAGCTTAGTACTCGCGGCAGGACTAACTGAAGCTTTCTTT.

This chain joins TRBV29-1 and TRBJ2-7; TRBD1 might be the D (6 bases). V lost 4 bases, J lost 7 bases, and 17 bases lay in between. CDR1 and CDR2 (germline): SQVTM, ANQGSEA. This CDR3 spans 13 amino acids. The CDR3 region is CSVVLGAAREQYF. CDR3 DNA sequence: TGCAGCGTTGTCTTGGGGGCAGCGCGAGAGCAGTACTTC.

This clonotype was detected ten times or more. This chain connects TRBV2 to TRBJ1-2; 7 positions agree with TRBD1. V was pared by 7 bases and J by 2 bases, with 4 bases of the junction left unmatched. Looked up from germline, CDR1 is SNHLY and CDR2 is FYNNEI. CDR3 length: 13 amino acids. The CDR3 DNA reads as TGTGCCAGCACCTGGGACAGAAACTATGGCTACACCTTC. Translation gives CASTWDRNYGYTF.

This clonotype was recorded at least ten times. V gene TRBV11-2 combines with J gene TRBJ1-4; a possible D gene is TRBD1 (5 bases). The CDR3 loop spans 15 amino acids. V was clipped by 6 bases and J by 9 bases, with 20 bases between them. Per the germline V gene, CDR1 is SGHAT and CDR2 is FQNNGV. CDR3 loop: CASSQDSSARKKLFF. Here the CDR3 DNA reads TGTGCCAGCAGTCAAGACAGTTCAGCGCGAAAAAAACTGTTTTTT. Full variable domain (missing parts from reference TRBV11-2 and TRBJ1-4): EAGVAQSPRYKIIEKRQSVAFWCNPISGHATLYWYQQILGQGPKLLIQFQNNGVVDDSQLPKDRFSAERLKGVDSTLKIQPAKLEDSAVYLCASSQDSSARKKLFFGSGTQLSVL.

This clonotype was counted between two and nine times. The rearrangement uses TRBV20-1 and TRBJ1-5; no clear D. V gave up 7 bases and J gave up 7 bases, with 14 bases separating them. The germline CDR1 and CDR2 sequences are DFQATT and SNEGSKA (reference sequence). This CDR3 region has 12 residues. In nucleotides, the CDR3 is TGCAGTGTTCAGGAGGCAGGACAGCCCCAGCATTTT. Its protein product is CSVQEAGQPQHF.

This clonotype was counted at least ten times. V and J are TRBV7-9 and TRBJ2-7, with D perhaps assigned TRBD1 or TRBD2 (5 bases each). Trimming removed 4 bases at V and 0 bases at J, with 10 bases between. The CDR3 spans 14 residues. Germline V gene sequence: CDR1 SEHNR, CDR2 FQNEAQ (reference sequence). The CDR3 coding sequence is TGTGCCAGCAGCTGGGGACCAAGCTCCTACGAGCAGTACTTC. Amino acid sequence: CASSWGPSSYEQYF.

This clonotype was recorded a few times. The CDR3, as DNA: TGCGCCAGCAGCCAAGATAGTGGACTAGCGGGAGTGAAGACCGGGGAGCTGTTTTTT. Its protein is CASSQDSGLAGVKTGELFF. The rearrangement uses TRBV4-1 and TRBJ2-2, with 13 bases that match TRBD2. Germline CDR1 MGHRA, CDR2 YSYEKL. After removal of 0 bases from V and 5 bases from J, the junction contained 9 bases not matched to a gene. The CDR3 consists of 19 residues.

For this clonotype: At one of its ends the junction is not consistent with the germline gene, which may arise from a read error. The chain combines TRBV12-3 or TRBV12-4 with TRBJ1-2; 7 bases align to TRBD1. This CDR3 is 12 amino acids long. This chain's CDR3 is CTSSQTGLGYTF. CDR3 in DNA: TGTACCAGCAGCCAGACAGGGTTAGGCTACACCTTC.